This TCR beta chain was documented in a study of OX40 agonist ivuxolimab in advanced cancers. Concerning the study at large: Ivuxolimab was an agonistic, fully human IgG2 monoclonal antibody directed against OX40 (CD134), a costimulatory receptor. Intravenous ivuxolimab was administered to patients every 2 weeks at six dose levels: 0.01, 0.1, 0.3, 1.5, 3 and 10 mg/kg. Of the approximately 50 dose-escalation patients, hepatocellular carcinoma was present in 19, melanoma in roughly 15, renal cell carcinoma in 9 and head and neck cancer in 9. In the dose-escalation cohort, around 80% of patients were male, and the mean age was 60 years with a range of 23 to 79. Prior anti-PD-1, anti-PD-L1 or anti-CTLA-4 therapy was permitted, and checkpoint inhibitors had been received by around 39% of dose-escalation patients. Partial responses occurred in three dose-escalation patients: two with cutaneous melanoma and one with hepatocellular carcinoma. Peripheral TCRbeta sequencing was intended to test whether TCR sequence diversity was altered and clonal T-cell expansion was caused by ivuxolimab. The monotherapy dose-escalation portion (N ≈ 50 patients) of the phase I ivuxolimab trial is reported in the paper. What the work shows at the level of the full study, not this receptor alone: The antigen specificity of the peripheral T cells that underwent clonal expansion was not determined. In the 0.1-3.0 mg/kg groups, partial responders had among the lowest normalized peripheral clonal expansion, particularly in CD8+ T cells. Low levels of normalized T-cell clonal expansion were also seen in some patients who did not respond. Clonal expansion of both CD4+ and CD8+ blood T cells was observed from baseline to week 6 at doses 0.1 to 3.0 mg/kg. After ivuxolimab, expanded clones were on average more numerous among CD8+ T cells than among CD4+ T cells.

Patients with a history of autoimmune disease or receiving systemic immunosuppression were excluded from the trial. In every dose cohort, peripheral blood was drawn for TCR sequencing at baseline, cycle 4 day 1, and cycle 7 day 1. The samples were taken from a phase I, first-in-human, multicenter, open-label dose-escalation trial of ivuxolimab. Adults with locally advanced or metastatic head and neck squamous cell, hepatocellular, melanoma or renal cell carcinoma were enrolled in the trial. Before TCR sequencing, CD4+ T cells and CD8+ T cells were sorted from peripheral blood as separate populations. Genomic DNA was extracted from sorted cells for sequencing of the TCRbeta CDR3 region. The immunoSEQ Assay was used to sequence the TCRbeta CDR3 regions. TCRdb mirrors the immuneACCESS table, restricted to in-frame sequences. Some clones are absent from its copies; in checked studies, under half trace to an unresolved V gene, and the reason for the others is unknown. The sample data list approximately 62,000 clones, and approximately 90% of these were observed just once. Roughly 12% of the sample rests with the top ten.

Worth noting for this clone: There is no known antigen for this receptor. Base quality data are lacking; no much larger clone is found one base away.

V trim: 5 bases; J trim: 7 bases; unmatched bases: 10. Based on the germline V gene, the CDR1 and CDR2 sequences are MDHEN and SYDVKM. Counted from cysteine to phenylalanine, this CDR3 has 15 amino acids. The sequence is cut down to CDR3 DNA, 45 bases in frame from base 1. The sequenced sample was CD4+ or CD8+ T cells sorted from blood, obtained in a trial of the OX40 agonist ivuxolimab. Recombination linked TRBV28 to TRBJ2-3; TRBD1 agrees with 9 junctional bases. The clonotype was recovered from an adult with an advanced solid tumor such as melanoma, head and neck, liver or kidney cancer. The nucleotides read TGTGCCAGCAGTATCGGGACAGGGATCCATAATACGCAGTATTTT. This gives the protein CASSIGTGIHNTQYF. Here the CDR3 is joined to the reference TRBV28 and TRBJ2-3 genes, and the full variable domain is: DVKVTQSSRYLVKRTGEKVFLECVQDMDHENMFWYRQDPGLGLRLIYFSYDVKMKEKGDIPEGYSVSREKKERFSLILESASTNQTSMYLCASSIGTGIHNTQYFGPGTRLTVL.